The text below deals with one TCR beta chain. Its antigen remains unidentified. The sample belongs to a study of long-term antiretroviral therapy in people with HIV. Overall study context: The 2015 recommendation for immediate ART came about a decade after the earliest samples. Findings of the study overall: Specimen acquisition occurred between about 2004 and 2017, potentially under older ART regimens. Dominance of pre-ART expanded clones persisted, fluctuating and often declining after ART.

They ran version v3.0 of the immunoSEQ assay at survey level. Assay used: immunoSEQ multiplex PCR; TCRdb lists only in-frame clones, some missing. The repertoire includes 20,000 to 25,000 clones, around 80% of them detected once, and more than 9% sits in the top ten. Trimming pared 5 bases from V and 0 bases from J, leaving 12 bases between. Germline CDR1 reads SEHNR; CDR2 reads FQNEAQ (reference sequence). This CDR3 has 15 residues. This chain links TRBV7-9 with TRBJ2-3; no firm D call. The clonotype originates from a woman aged 40 to 50 with HIV. The sequences come from unsorted PBMCs, collected 4.1 years after starting antiretroviral therapy. The CDR3 reads CASSAIYPSTDTQYF. Written as DNA, the CDR3 is TGTGCCAGCAGCGCCATATACCCGAGCACAGATACGCAGTATTTT.